These 26 T cell receptor delta chains came from one sample sequenced in a study of gamma-delta T cells after stem cell transplantation. TCRdb fed the RT-PCR reads to CATT. This sample has 2,800 or so delta-chain clones, with 4% to 5.5% found just once. The specimen was gamma-delta T cells. These receptors came from a human donor. It is not recorded whose cells these are; they may come from a transplant donor.

V usage is TRDV2 and J usage is TRDJ1; 11 bases line up with TRDD3. The CDR3 totals 22 residues. Looked up from germline, CDR1 is GEAIGNYY and CDR2 is EKD. V lost 5 bases to trimming and J lost 0 bases; unmatched junction nucleotides: 25. The CDR3 loop is CACAGPLSGGYAFRSYTDKLIF. CDR3 coding DNA: TGTGCCTGTGCCGGACCCCTAAGTGGGGGATACGCCTTTAGATCGTACACCGATAAACTCATCTTT.

CDR3: CACDSASPSWDTRQMFF. DNA for the CDR3: TGTGCCTGTGACTCTGCATCCCCCTCCTGGGACACCCGACAGATGTTTTTC. The V call is TRDV2, the J call TRDJ3; D not certain. This CDR3 spans 17 amino acids. V lost 3 bases and J lost 0, with 11 bases in between. Germline assignment: CDR1 GEAIGNYY and CDR2 EKD.

In this sample, this clone turned up a few times. A far larger clone is just one base off, so this is likely a read error. This chain uses TRDV2 with TRDJ1; D perhaps matches TRDD2 (5 bases). The CDR3 spans 16 residues. Germline assignment: CDR1 GEAIGNYY and CDR2 EKD. This CDR3 reads CACDTLTLQNTDKPIF. As DNA, the CDR3 is TGTGCCTGTGACACCCTTACCCTTCAAAACACCGATAAACCCATCTTT.

The table lists this clone with a few counts. It is likely a read error: a sequence one base away is far more abundant. The V call is TRDV2, the J call TRDJ1; 10 positions agree with TRDD3. Germline CDR1 and CDR2: GEAIGNYY and EKD. There are 21 residues in the CDR3. Trimming cost V 1 base and J 3 bases; bases outside gene matches: 22. The CDR3 DNA sequence: TGTGCCTGTGACACTGTGGGGAGTACTGGGGGATCTCGGGTCGAGGCCGATAAACTCATCTTT. It encodes CACDTVGSTGGSRVEADKLIF.

This clone is medium-sized (0.01 to 0.1%) within its sample. This chain uses TRDV2 with TRDJ1; TRDD3 matches 10 bases. J gave up 0 bases and V 3 bases, and 15 bases lay outside the gene matches. In germline, CDR1 is GEAIGNYY, CDR2 EKD. The CDR3 runs to 19 residues. Here the CDR3 reads CACDSLLTGGSPYTDKLIF. The CDR3 DNA follows: TGTGCCTGTGACTCCCTCCTTACTGGGGGATCACCGTACACCGATAAACTCATCTTT.

This clone is classed as medium-sized (0.01 to 0.1%). The V gene is TRDV2, the J gene TRDJ3; TRDD3 aligns across 11 bases. Trimming at V came to 0 bases and at J to 0 bases, leaving 3 bases not matched to a gene. Germline CDR1 reads GEAIGNYY; CDR2 reads EKD. CDR3 length equals 19 residues. CDR3 protein: CACDTATGGYSWDTRQMFF. For the CDR3, the DNA is TGTGCCTGTGACACCGCTACTGGGGGATACTCCTGGGACACCCGACAGATGTTTTTC.

This clone came up a few times. A far more abundant clone sits one base away, making this likely a read error. This chain connects TRDV2 to TRDJ1; TRDD3 might be the D (6 bases). Germline CDR1 reads GEAIGNYY; CDR2 reads EKD. V was trimmed by 0 bases and J by 0 bases, leaving 19 bases between them. This CDR3 comprises 18 residues. CDR3 protein: CACDTMPSAGEDTDKLIF. CDR3 nucleotides: TGTGCCTGTGACACCATGCCTTCGGCTGGGGAAGACACCGATAAACTCATCTTT.

Notes on this clone: A much bigger clone sits one base away, suggesting this may be a read error. Other nucleotide sequences from this sample produce the same CDR3. The chain carries TRDV2 and TRDJ1, with 13 bases lining up with TRDD3. CDR1 and CDR2 from the germline V gene are GEAIGNYY and EKD. The CDR3 covers 21 residues. The CDR3: CACDTVGGDLTGGYGTDKLIF. CDR3 coding DNA: TGTGCCTGTGACACCGTTGGGGGGGACCTTACTGGGGGATACGGCACCGATAAACTAATCTTT.

In its sample, this clone was seen a few times. One base separates it from a far larger clone, so it is likely a read error. The V call is TRDV2, the J call TRDJ1; 13 bases map to TRDD3. Unmatched junction bases numbered 15, after V lost 5 bases and J lost 1 base. The CDR3 is 19 amino acids. CDR1 is GEAIGNYY, CDR2 EKD, per germline. The CDR3 protein is CACGSLLGDTRALTDKLIF. Written as DNA, the CDR3 is TGTGCCTGTGGCTCCTTACTGGGGGATACGCGGGCCCTCACCGATAAACTCATCTTT.

This clone was seen more than once but under ten times. One base separates it from a far larger clone, so it is likely a read error. This chain uses TRDV2 with TRDJ1; 12 positions match TRDD3. Germline V lookup: CDR1 GEAIGNYY, CDR2 EKD. The V and J ends lost 3 bases and 0 bases, in that order; junction bases with no gene match: 16. The CDR3 length is 20 residues. CDR3 loop: CACDALLGDTRPGYTDKLIF. Written as DNA, the CDR3 is TGTGCCTGTGACGCGCTACTGGGGGATACAAGGCCGGGGTACACCGATAAACTCATCTTT.

Relative to its sample, this clone is medium-sized. The rearrangement joins TRDV2 to TRDJ1, with D maybe TRDD3 (6 bases). CDR3 length: 15 amino acids. Germline V gives CDR1 GEAIGNYY, CDR2 EKD. The CDR3 loop reads CAGVRGTGYTDKLIF. The DNA of the CDR3 is TGTGCAGGTGTGAGGGGTACTGGGTACACCGATAAACTCATCTTT.

There are a few counts of this clone. The J gene is TRDJ1, the V gene TRDV2, with 11 positions matching TRDD3. This CDR3 comprises 18 residues. Losses at the gene ends were 3 bases for V and 2 bases for J; bases not matched to a gene: 13. CDR1 GEAIGNYY and CDR2 EKD come from the germline V gene. CDR3 sequence: CACDPLLLGDRETDKLIF. The CDR3 nucleotides read TGTGCCTGTGACCCTCTTTTACTGGGGGATAGGGAAACCGATAAACTCATCTTT.

This clone is termed large. The rearrangement uses TRDV2 and TRDJ3, with 7 nucleotides matching TRDD3. There are 14 residues in the CDR3. The J segment lost 9 bases and the V segment lost 3 bases, leaving 4 bases of the junction unmatched. Germline CDR1 reads GEAIGNYY; CDR2 reads EKD. The CDR3 DNA is TGTGCCTGTGACCTACTGGGGTCCACCCGACAGATGTTTTTC. Its protein is CACDLLGSTRQMFF.

This clone was detected a few times. The TCRdb protein comes from a much larger clone and disagrees with this DNA's translation at residue 11, likely due to a read error; the protein given here is derived from the DNA. The chain employs TRDV2 and TRDJ1; 13 positions agree with TRDD3. The V segment lost 2 bases and the J segment 2 bases; nucleotides outside the gene matches: 10. Germline V gene lookup returns CDR1 GEAIGNYY and CDR2 EKD. The CDR3 is made up of 18 amino acids. CDR3 nucleotide sequence: TGTGCCTGTGACATTCTCACTGGGGGATACGATCGGACCGATAAACTCATCTTT. Amino acid sequence: CACDILTGGYDRTDKLIF.

By proportion, this clone is medium-sized (0.01 to 0.1%). V is TRDV2 and J is TRDJ1; D is ambiguous. Germline V gene lookup returns CDR1 GEAIGNYY and CDR2 EKD. V lost 3 bases to trimming and J lost 0 bases, with 22 bases between them. The CDR3 sequence is 18 residues long. CDR3 protein: CACDSVGYQEGYTDKLIF. CDR3 DNA: TGTGCCTGTGACTCTGTCGGCTATCAAGAGGGCTACACCGATAAACTCATCTTT.

This clone has just a few counts. A read error may explain this, as a much larger clone is one base away. Different DNA sequences within this sample yield the same CDR3. The chain recombines TRDV2 with TRDJ1; the match to TRDD3 covers 9 bases. CDR1 is GEAIGNYY, CDR2 EKD, per germline. The length of the CDR3 is 15 residues. Here the CDR3 reads CACDKLGDRTDKLIF. CDR3 sequence (DNA): TGTGCCTGCGACAAGTTGGGGGATAGGACCGATAAACTCATCTTT.

By its share, this clone is medium-sized (0.01 to 0.1%). The same CDR3 arises from other DNA sequences in this sample as well. The chain joins TRDV2 to TRDJ1; the D is unclear. The CDR3 length is 18 residues. Germline CDR1 reads GEAIGNYY; CDR2 reads EKD. Trimming left V 0 bases short and J 2 bases short, with 21 bases between. The CDR3 DNA reads as TGTGCCTGTGACACCTTAGAATACACGCTCAGTCGTACCGATAAACTCATCTTT. The encoded protein is CACDTLEYTLSRTDKLIF.

This clone has just a few counts. This chain joins TRDV2 and TRDJ1; 11 nucleotides match TRDD3. Germline V gene data show CDR1 as GEAIGNYY and CDR2 as EKD. CDR3 size: 18 residues. Trimming took 0 bases from V and 0 from J; bases not matched to a gene: 8. As DNA, the CDR3 is TGTGCCTGTGACACCGTTCTGGGGGATACTTACTACACCGATAAACTCATCTTT. It yields the protein CACDTVLGDTYYTDKLIF.

This clone showed up just a few times. This sequence joins TRDV2 and TRDJ1; TRDD3 matches 8 bases. Germline values: CDR1 GEAIGNYY, CDR2 EKD. V shed 3 bases, J shed 3 bases, and the junction held 8 bases outside the gene matches. The CDR3 is made up of 15 amino acids. DNA for the CDR3: TGTGCCTGTGACCCATTACTGGGGGTTTCCGATAAACTCATCTTT. Residues: CACDPLLGVSDKLIF.

Points on this clone: This likely reflects a read error, since a far larger clone is one base away. The chain couples TRDV2 to TRDJ1, with 12 bases matching TRDD3. The V segment lost 3 bases and the J segment 0 bases; nucleotides outside the gene matches: 10. Germline CDR1 reads GEAIGNYY; CDR2 reads EKD. The CDR3 has 18 residues. The chain's CDR3 is CACDPLGDTPPHTDKLIF. The CDR3 DNA sequence: TGTGCCTGTGACCCACTGGGGGATACCCCCCCACACACCGATAAACTCATCTTT.

This clone was seen more than once but under ten times. TCRdb's protein, taken from a much larger clone, differs from this DNA's translation at residue 4, likely owing to a read error; the protein displayed comes from the DNA. The rearrangement joins TRDV2 to TRDJ1, with 13 bases identical to TRDD3. The CDR3 has 18 residues. The V and J ends lost 5 bases and 1 base, in that order; junction bases with no gene match: 12. Germline assignment: CDR1 GEAIGNYY and CDR2 EKD. CDR3 nucleotide sequence: TGTGCCTGTGGCTCCCTCGTACTGGGGGATACGGGCACCGATAAACTCATCTTT. It encodes CACGSLVLGDTGTDKLIF.

This rearrangement joins TRDV2 to TRDJ1; TRDD3 matches at 9 bases. Germline CDR1 is GEAIGNYY and CDR2 is EKD. V lost 0 bases and J lost 2; bases outside the gene matches: 24. The CDR3 extends over 22 amino acids. CDR3 nucleotide sequence: TGTGCCTGTGACACCCTTTCAAACTTTGTACTGGGGGAAGGAAGTCGGACCGATAAACTCATCTTT. Amino acids: CACDTLSNFVLGEGSRTDKLIF.

Only a few counts were recorded for this clone. Possible read error: a much larger clone is one base away. The V gene is TRDV2, the J gene TRDJ1, with a possible D match to TRDD3 (5 bases). Germline CDR1 reads GEAIGNYY; CDR2 reads EKD. CDR3 length equals 15 residues. V was cut by 3 bases and J by 4 bases, with 17 bases left in between. The CDR3 protein is CACDALLEAHDKLIF. CDR3 in DNA: TGTGCCTGTGACGCTCTACTGGAGGCCCACGATAAACTCATCTTT.

The sample holds a few counts of this clone. J is TRDJ1 and V is TRDV2, with 12 positions matching TRDD3. With V trimmed by 0 bases and J by 0 bases, 13 bases remained unmatched. The CDR3 is made up of 20 amino acids. Germline CDR1 is GEAIGNYY and CDR2 is EKD. Here the CDR3 reads CACDTVSLGDTNTYTDKLIF. The CDR3 DNA follows: TGTGCCTGTGACACCGTATCGCTGGGGGATACGAACACTTACACCGATAAACTCATCTTT.

In the case of this clone: This is likely an artifact of a read error, given a far larger clone one base away. V and J are TRDV2 and TRDJ1; 8 bases align to TRDD3. CDR1 and CDR2 from the germline V gene are GEAIGNYY and EKD. CDR3 size: 17 residues. V shed 1 base, J shed 2 bases, and the junction held 11 bases outside the gene matches. The CDR3: CACDTLGGTGYTDKLIF. CDR3 bases: TGTGCCTGTGACACACTGGGGGGTACTGGTTATACCGATAAACTCATCTTT.

A word on this clone: A much larger clone is a single base away; this may be a read error. The chain employs TRDV1 and TRDJ1; TRDD3 matches at 9 bases. The V segment lost 2 bases and the J segment 4 bases; nucleotides outside the gene matches: 47. Germline loops: CDR1 TSWWSYY, CDR2 QGS. This CDR3 has 29 amino acids. CDR3 sequence (DNA): TGTGCTCTTGGGGAAGTCATGGTAACCTTCCTCCCCTACTGGGGGACCTTGCCAGAGAGGTGGAGGGACAACGATAAACTCATCTTT. Residues: CALGEVMVTFLPYWGTLPERWRDNDKLIF.